Ten or more counts support the clone carrying this T cell receptor (beta chain). Its antigen is unidentified. This record comes from a study of human T cells and chemical hapten exposure. Time point indicated: patch test 1, 2 weeks after DPC sensitization. Regarding treatment: therapeutic diphenylcyclopropenone sensitization with weekly scalp DPC. The total RNA was obtained from whole blood that was not fractionated. Study-wide findings and caveats: Clustering by CDR3 similarity yielded significantly more large clusters from expanded TCRs than controls.

TCRdb used MiXCR to reprocess the RACE reads, holding one entry per CDR3 protein. The sample has around 57,000 distinct CDR3 sequences; 9.5% to 11% are singletons. The sequence came from a woman aged 40 to 50 with alopecia areata. Some clones in this sample may be carry-over from other donors' samples. Sequencing used whole blood, obtained in connection with sensitization to the hapten diphenylcyclopropenone (DPC).

CDR3 DNA sequence: TGTGCCAGCAGCCCAGGACAGGGTTATGCTGAAGCTTTCTTT. Its protein product is CASSPGQGYAEAFF. This chain links TRBV7-9 with TRBJ1-1; 8 nucleotides align to TRBD1. The V and J ends lost 5 bases and 6 bases, in that order; junction bases with no gene match: 8. This CDR3 contains 14 residues. Germline V gene sequence: CDR1 SEHNR, CDR2 FQNEAQ (reference sequence).